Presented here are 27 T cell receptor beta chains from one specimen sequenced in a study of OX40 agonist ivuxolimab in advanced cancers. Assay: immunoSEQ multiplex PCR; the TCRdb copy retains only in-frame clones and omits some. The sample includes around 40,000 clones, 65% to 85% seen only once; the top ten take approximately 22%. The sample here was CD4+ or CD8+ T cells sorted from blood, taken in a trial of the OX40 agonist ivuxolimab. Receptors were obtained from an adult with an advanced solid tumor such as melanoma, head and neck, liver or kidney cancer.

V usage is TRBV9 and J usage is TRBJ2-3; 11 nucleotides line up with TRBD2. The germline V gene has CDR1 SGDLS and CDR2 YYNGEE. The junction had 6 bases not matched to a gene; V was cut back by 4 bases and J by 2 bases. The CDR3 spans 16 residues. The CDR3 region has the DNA TGTGCCAGCAGCACCGGGACTAGCGGATACACAGATACGCAGTATTTT. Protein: CASSTGTSGYTDTQYF.

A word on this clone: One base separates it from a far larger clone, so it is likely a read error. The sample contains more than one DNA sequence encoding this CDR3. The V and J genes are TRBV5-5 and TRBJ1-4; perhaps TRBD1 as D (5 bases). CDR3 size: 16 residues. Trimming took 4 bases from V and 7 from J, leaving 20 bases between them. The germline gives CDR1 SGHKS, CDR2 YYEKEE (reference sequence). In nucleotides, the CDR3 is TGTGCCAGCAGCCAAGATCTTCCGGGGGTTTTTGAAAAACTGTTTTTT. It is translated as CASSQDLPGVFEKLFF.

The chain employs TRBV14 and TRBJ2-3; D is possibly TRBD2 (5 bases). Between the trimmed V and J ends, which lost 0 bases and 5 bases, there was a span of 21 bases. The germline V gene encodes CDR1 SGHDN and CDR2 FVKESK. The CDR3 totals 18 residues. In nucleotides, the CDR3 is TGTGCCAGCAGCCAAGACTTGCCCGGGATCCAACTCATAGATACGCAGTATTTT. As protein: CASSQDLPGIQLIDTQYF.

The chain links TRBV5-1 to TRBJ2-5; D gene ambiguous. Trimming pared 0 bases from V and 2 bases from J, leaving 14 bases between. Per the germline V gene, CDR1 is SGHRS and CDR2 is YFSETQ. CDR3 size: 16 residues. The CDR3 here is CASSLDPLGNQETQYF. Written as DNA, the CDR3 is TGCGCCAGCAGCTTGGACCCCCTAGGGAATCAAGAGACCCAGTACTTC.

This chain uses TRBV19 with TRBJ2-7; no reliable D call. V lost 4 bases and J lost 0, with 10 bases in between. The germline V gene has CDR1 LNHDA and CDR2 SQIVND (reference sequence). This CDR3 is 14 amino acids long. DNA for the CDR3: TGTGCCAGTAGTAGTTGGGCAAGCTCCTACGAGCAGTACTTC. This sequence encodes CASSSWASSYEQYF.

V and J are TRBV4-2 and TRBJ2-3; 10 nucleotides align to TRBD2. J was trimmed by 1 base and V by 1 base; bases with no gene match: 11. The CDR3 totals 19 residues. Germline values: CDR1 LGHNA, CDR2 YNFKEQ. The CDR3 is CASSQAYSGGAGGTDTQYF. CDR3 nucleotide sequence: TGTGCCAGCAGCCAAGCCTACAGCGGGGGGGCCGGGGGCACAGATACGCAGTATTTT.

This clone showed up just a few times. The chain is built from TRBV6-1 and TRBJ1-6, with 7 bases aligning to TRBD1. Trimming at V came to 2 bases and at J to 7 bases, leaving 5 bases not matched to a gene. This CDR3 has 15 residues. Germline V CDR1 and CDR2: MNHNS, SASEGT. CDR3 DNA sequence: TGTGCCAGCAGTGAATGGGGCAGGGGGAATTCACCCCTCCACTTT. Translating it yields CASSEWGRGNSPLHF.

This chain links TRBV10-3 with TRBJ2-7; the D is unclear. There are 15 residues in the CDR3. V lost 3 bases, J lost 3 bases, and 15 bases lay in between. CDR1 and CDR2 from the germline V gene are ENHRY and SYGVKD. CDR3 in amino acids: CAISDRLMGIYEQYF. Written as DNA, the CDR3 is TGTGCCATCAGTGATCGACTCATGGGAATCTACGAGCAGTACTTC.

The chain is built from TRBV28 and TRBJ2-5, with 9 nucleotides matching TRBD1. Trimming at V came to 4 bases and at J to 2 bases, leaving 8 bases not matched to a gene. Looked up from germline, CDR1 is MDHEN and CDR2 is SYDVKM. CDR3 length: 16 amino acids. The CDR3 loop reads CASSSQDRGLQETQYF. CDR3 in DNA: TGTGCCAGCAGTTCTCAGGACAGGGGCTTGCAAGAGACCCAGTACTTC.

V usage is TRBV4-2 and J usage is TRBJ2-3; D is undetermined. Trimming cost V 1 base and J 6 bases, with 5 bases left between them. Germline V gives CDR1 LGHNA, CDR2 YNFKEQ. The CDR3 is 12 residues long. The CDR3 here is CASSQASDTQYF. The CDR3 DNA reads TGTGCCAGCAGCCAAGCGAGCGATACGCAGTATTTT.

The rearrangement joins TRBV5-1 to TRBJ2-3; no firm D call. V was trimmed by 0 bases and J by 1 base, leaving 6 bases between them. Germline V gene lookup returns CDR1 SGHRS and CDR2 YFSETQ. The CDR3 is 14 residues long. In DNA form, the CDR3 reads TGCGCCAGCAGCTTGGGACGGGGCACAGATACGCAGTATTTT. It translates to CASSLGRGTDTQYF. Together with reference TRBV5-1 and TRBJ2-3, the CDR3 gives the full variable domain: KAGVTQTPRYLIKTRGQQVTLSCSPISGHRSVSWYQQTPGQGLQFLFEYFSETQRNKGNFPGRFSGRQFSNSRSEMNVSTLELGDSALYLCASSLGRGTDTQYFGPGTRLTVL.

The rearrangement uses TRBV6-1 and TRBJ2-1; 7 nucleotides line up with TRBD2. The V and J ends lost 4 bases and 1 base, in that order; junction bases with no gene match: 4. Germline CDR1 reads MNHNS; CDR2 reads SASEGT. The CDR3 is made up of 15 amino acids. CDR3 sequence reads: CASSGTSGSYNEQFF. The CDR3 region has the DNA TGTGCCAGCAGTGGGACTAGTGGGTCCTACAATGAGCAGTTCTTC.

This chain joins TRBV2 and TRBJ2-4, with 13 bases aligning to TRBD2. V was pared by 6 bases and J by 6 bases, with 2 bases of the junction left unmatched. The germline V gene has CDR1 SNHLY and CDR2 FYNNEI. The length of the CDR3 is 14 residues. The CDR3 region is CASRLAGGSNIQYF. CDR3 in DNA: TGTGCCAGCAGACTAGCGGGGGGGTCAAACATTCAGTACTTC. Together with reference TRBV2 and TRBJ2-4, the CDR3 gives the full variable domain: EPEVTQTPSHQVTQMGQEVILRCVPISNHLYFYWYRQILGQKVEFLVSFYNNEISEKSEIFDDQFSVERPDGSNFTLKIRSTKLEDSAMYFCASRLAGGSNIQYFGAGTRLSVL.

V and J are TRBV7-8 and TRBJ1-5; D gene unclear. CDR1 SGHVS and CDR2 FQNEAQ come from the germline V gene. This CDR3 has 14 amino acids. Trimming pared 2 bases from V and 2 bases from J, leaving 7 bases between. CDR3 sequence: CASSLRVGNQPQHF. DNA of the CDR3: TGTGCCAGCAGCTTACGGGTCGGCAATCAGCCCCAGCATTTT.

The CDR3 DNA is TGTGCCAGCAGTTTATGGGGACGCGACTATGGCTACACCTTC. Translated: CASSLWGRDYGYTF. The chain carries TRBV28 and TRBJ1-2; tentatively, D is TRBD1 (5 bases). The CDR3 sequence is 14 residues long. The germline gives CDR1 MDHEN, CDR2 SYDVKM. The ends were cut back, 0 bases at V and 3 bases at J, with 8 bases in the middle.

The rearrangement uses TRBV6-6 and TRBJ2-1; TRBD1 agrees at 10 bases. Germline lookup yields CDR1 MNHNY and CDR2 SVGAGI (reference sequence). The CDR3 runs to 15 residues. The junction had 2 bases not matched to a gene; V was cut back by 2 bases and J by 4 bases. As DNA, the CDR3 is TGTGCCAGCAGTTACGGGACAGGGGCTTACAATGAGCAGTTCTTC. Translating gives CASSYGTGAYNEQFF.

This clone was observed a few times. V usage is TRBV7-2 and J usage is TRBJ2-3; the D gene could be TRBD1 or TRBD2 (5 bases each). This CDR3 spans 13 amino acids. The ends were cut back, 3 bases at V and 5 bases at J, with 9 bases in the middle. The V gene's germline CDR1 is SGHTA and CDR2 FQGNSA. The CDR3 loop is CASSLGTVDTQYF. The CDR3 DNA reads TGTGCCAGCAGCTTGGGGACGGTAGATACGCAGTATTTT.

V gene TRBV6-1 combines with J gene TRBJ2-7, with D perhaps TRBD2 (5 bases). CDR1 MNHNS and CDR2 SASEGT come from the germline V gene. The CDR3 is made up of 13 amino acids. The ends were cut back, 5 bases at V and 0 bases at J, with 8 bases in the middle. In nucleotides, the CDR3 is TGTGCCAGCAGTCGCGGGTCCTCCTACGAGCAGTACTTC. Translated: CASSRGSSYEQYF.

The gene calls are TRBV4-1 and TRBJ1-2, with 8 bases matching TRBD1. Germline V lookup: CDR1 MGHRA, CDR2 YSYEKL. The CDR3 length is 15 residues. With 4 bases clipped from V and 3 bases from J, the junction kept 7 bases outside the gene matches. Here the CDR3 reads CASSRLDRADYGYTF. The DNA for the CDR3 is TGCGCCAGCAGCCGCCTGGACAGGGCAGACTATGGCTACACCTTC.

CDR3 region: CASSLEAAGANVLTF. Here the CDR3 DNA reads TGTGCCAGCAGTTTAGAGGCCGCCGGGGCCAACGTCCTGACTTTC. V is TRBV28 and J is TRBJ2-6; D call uncertain. This CDR3 contains 15 residues. Germline V gene lookup returns CDR1 MDHEN and CDR2 SYDVKM. Trimming took off 2 bases at V and 4 bases at J, with 9 bases between the two ends.

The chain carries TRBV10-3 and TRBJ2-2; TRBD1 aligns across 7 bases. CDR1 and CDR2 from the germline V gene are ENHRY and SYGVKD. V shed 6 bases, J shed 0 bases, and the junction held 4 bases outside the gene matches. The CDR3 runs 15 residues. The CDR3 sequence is CAIRAGTANTGELFF. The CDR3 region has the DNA TGTGCCATCAGGGCCGGGACAGCGAACACCGGGGAGCTGTTTTTT.

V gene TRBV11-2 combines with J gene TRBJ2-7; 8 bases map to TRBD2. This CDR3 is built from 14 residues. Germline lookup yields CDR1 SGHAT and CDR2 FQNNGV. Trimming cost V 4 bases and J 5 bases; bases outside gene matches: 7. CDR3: CASSSSGSSHEQYF. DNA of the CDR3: TGTGCCAGCAGCTCCAGCGGGAGCAGCCACGAGCAGTACTTC.

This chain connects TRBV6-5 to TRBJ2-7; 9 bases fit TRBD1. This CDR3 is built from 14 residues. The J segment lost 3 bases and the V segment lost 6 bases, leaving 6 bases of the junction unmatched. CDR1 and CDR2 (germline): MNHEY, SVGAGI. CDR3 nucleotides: TGTGCCAGCAGACCCGGGACAGGGTACTACGAGCAGTACTTC. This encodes CASRPGTGYYEQYF.

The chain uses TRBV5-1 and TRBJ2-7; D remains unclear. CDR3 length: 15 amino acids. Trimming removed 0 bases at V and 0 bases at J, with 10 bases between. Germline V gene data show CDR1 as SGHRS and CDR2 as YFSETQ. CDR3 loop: CASSLASLSSYEQYF. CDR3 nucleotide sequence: TGCGCCAGCAGCTTGGCTTCTCTTAGCTCCTACGAGCAGTACTTC.

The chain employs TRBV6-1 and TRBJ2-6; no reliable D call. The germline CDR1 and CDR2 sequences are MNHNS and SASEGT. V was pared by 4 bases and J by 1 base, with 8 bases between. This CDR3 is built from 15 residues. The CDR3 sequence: CASSGRPSGANVLTF. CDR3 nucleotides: TGTGCCAGCAGTGGCCGGCCGTCTGGGGCCAACGTCCTGACTTTC.

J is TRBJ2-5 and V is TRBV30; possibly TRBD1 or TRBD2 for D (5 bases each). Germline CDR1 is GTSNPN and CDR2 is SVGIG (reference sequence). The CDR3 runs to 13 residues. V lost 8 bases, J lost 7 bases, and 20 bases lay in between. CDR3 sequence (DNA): TGTGCCGGGGACGACGCGGTGGGTGGGACCCAGTACTTC. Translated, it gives CAGDDAVGGTQYF. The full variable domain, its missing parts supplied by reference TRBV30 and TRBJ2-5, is SQTIHQWPATLVQPVGSPLSLECTVEGTSNPNLYWYRQAAGRGLQLLFYSVGIGQISSEVPQNLSASRPQDRQFILSSKKLLLSDSGFYLCAGDDAVGGTQYFGPGTRLLVL.

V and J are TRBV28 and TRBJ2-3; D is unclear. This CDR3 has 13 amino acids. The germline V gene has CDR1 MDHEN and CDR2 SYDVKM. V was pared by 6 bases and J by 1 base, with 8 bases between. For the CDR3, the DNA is TGTGCCAGCAGACCCCGGGGCACAGATACGCAGTATTTT. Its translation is CASRPRGTDTQYF.